The next 19 T cell receptor beta chains were all read from a single sample in a study of blood T cell repertoires in COVID-19. The protocol was immunoSEQ multiplex PCR, while the TCRdb copy is restricted to in-frame clones and leaves out a portion. This table holds some 260,000 clones, 88% found once. Input material: peripheral blood. The receptors come from a woman in her seventies with COVID-19, enrolled during active disease.

CDR3 loop: CASSQQISNYGYTF. CDR3 bases: TGTGCCAGCAGCCAACAGATTTCCAACTATGGCTACACCTTC. The rearrangement joins TRBV7-2 to TRBJ1-2, with D unclear. Germline values: CDR1 SGHTA, CDR2 FQGNSA. The V end lost 5 bases, the J end lost 2 bases, and 12 bases lay between the germline ends. This CDR3 has 14 amino acids.

The chain has TRBV7-2 and TRBJ2-1; no definite D call. There are 14 residues in the CDR3. The V end lost 0 bases, the J end lost 9 bases, and 12 bases lay between the germline ends. Germline lookup yields CDR1 SGHTA and CDR2 FQGNSA. This CDR3 is CASSLAIGSSEQFF. DNA for the CDR3: TGTGCCAGCAGCTTAGCTATCGGGTCGAGTGAGCAGTTCTTC.

The CDR3 here is CASSPGRTWNTEAFF. CDR3 in DNA: TGTGCCAGTAGTCCCGGGAGGACTTGGAACACTGAAGCTTTCTTT. The chain uses TRBV19 and TRBJ1-1, with D unclear. This CDR3 is built from 15 residues. Germline CDR1 is LNHDA and CDR2 is SQIVND (reference sequence). V was trimmed by 5 bases and J by 1 base, leaving 14 bases between them. The whole variable domain, filled in from reference TRBV19 and TRBJ1-1, reads DGGITQSPKYLFRKEGQNVTLSCEQNLNHDAMYWYRQDPGQGLRLIYYSQIVNDFQKGDIAEGYSVSREKKESFPLTVTSAQKNPTAFYLCASSPGRTWNTEAFFGQGTRLTVV.

The CDR3 sequence is CASSQEETQYF. In nucleotides, the CDR3 is TGTGCCAGCAGCCAGGAAGAGACCCAGTACTTC. The chain uses TRBV11-3 and TRBJ2-5; D gene uncertain. This CDR3 is 11 amino acids long. CDR1 and CDR2 from the germline V gene are SGHNT and YENEEA. V gave up 5 bases and J gave up 3 bases, with 4 bases separating them.

V is TRBV6-6 and J is TRBJ2-7; the D gene is possibly TRBD2 (7 bases). Per the germline V gene, CDR1 is MNHNY and CDR2 is SVGAGI (reference sequence). CDR3 length: 16 amino acids. The germline V and J ends were trimmed by 2 bases and 0 bases, with 14 bases remaining between them. The CDR3 DNA is TGTGCCAGCAGTTACGGGGGGGGCCTGAGCTCCTACGAGCAGTACTTC. This sequence encodes CASSYGGGLSSYEQYF.

The chain uses TRBV13 and TRBJ1-1, with a tentative D call TRBD1 (5 bases). Trimming shortened V by 5 bases and J by 1 base, and 11 bases separated the two germline ends. The V gene's germline CDR1 is PRHDT and CDR2 FYEKMQ (reference sequence). The CDR3 totals 14 residues. CDR3 coding DNA: TGTGCCAGCAGCAAGCCGACAGCGAACACTGAAGCTTTCTTT. Its protein is CASSKPTANTEAFF.

The DNA for the CDR3 is TGTGCCAGCAGTCCCCGGGGGGGGACCTACGAGCAGTACTTC. This codes for CASSPRGGTYEQYF. The genes are TRBV6-6 and TRBJ2-7; TRBD2 aligns across 8 bases. There are 14 residues in the CDR3. The V and J ends lost 5 bases and 2 bases, in that order; junction bases with no gene match: 5. Germline values: CDR1 MNHNY, CDR2 SVGAGI (reference sequence).

The rearrangement joins TRBV10-3 to TRBJ2-2, with D possibly TRBD1 on 5 matching bases. V was cut by 6 bases and J by 4 bases, with 12 bases left in between. Germline CDR1 ENHRY, CDR2 SYGVKD. The CDR3 loop spans 14 amino acids. The CDR3 DNA sequence: TGTGCCATCAGAGGGGCTGAGGTCACCGGGGAGCTGTTTTTT. Its translation is CAIRGAEVTGELFF.

This clone has a single count. The rearrangement joins TRBV4-3 to TRBJ2-1; 9 nucleotides agree with TRBD2. CDR3 length: 17 amino acids. Germline loops: CDR1 LGHNA, CDR2 YSLEER. V shed 0 bases, J shed 2 bases, and the junction held 5 bases outside the gene matches. The CDR3 DNA is TGCGCCAGCAGCCAAGATCAGGGACTAGCAGCCTACAATGAGCAGTTCTTC. Its translation is CASSQDQGLAAYNEQFF.

This sequence joins TRBV2 and TRBJ1-4; maybe TRBD1 (5 bases). The CDR3 sequence is 15 residues long. Germline V CDR1 and CDR2: SNHLY, FYNNEI. V gave up 3 bases and J gave up 5 bases, with 13 bases separating them. CDR3 sequence: CASSDGRDLNEKLFF. The CDR3 coding sequence is TGTGCCAGCAGTGACGGAAGGGACTTGAATGAAAAACTGTTTTTT.

V and J are TRBV20-1 and TRBJ1-1, with D perhaps TRBD1 (6 bases). The CDR3 consists of 11 residues. Germline CDR1 DFQATT, CDR2 SNEGSKA (reference sequence). Trimming took 5 bases from V and 11 from J, leaving 15 bases between them. DNA of the CDR3: TGCAGTGCTCTGGACAGCTCTGTGGCTTTCTTT. Protein product: CSALDSSVAFF.

J is TRBJ1-5 and V is TRBV10-3, with 8 bases lining up with TRBD1. Trimming took 6 bases from V and 6 from J; bases not matched to a gene: 10. Per germline, CDR1 ENHRY and CDR2 SYGVKD. The CDR3 extends over 15 amino acids. For the CDR3, the DNA is TGTGCCATCAGACCCGGACAGGGAGAAAGTCAGCCCCAGCATTTT. Amino acids: CAIRPGQGESQPQHF.

This CDR3 is CASSLVASGYEQYF. The CDR3 bases are TGTGCCAGCAGCTTAGTCGCTAGCGGCTACGAGCAGTACTTC. The chain uses TRBV11-3 and TRBJ2-7, with 7 positions matching TRBD2. V shed 1 base and J 3 bases; nucleotides not matched to a gene: 3. CDR3 length equals 14 residues. The germline V gene has CDR1 SGHNT and CDR2 YENEEA.

The V call is TRBV7-8, the J call TRBJ1-2, with D tentatively TRBD1 (5 bases). Germline-derived CDR1 and CDR2 are SGHVS and FQNEAQ. This CDR3 has 12 amino acids. Trimming removed 4 bases at V and 8 bases at J, with 11 bases between. CDR3 DNA: TGTGCCAGCAGCTACCTGGGGCTCGGCTACACCTTC. Translating it yields CASSYLGLGYTF.

The CDR3 loop is CSVSGDNQPQHF. CDR3 nucleotides: TGCAGCGTTTCAGGGGATAATCAGCCCCAGCATTTT. This chain connects TRBV29-1 to TRBJ1-5; D might be TRBD1 (6 bases). Per the germline V gene, CDR1 is SQVTM and CDR2 is ANQGSEA. The CDR3 sequence is 12 residues long. V lost 5 bases and J lost 4, with 9 bases in between.

The V gene is TRBV12-3 or TRBV12-4, the J gene TRBJ1-2; possibly TRBD1 for D (5 bases). Trimming removed 3 bases at V and 7 bases at J, with 12 bases between. The CDR3 covers 13 residues. The CDR3 nucleotides are TGTGCCAGCAGTTTGGGGGGGGTCGGTGGCTACACCTTC. Translated, it gives CASSLGGVGGYTF.

This chain connects TRBV10-3 to TRBJ2-1; D ambiguous. Trimming took 0 bases from V and 9 from J, leaving 9 bases between them. Germline V gene data show CDR1 as ENHRY and CDR2 as SYGVKD. This CDR3 comprises 13 residues. The CDR3 sequence is CAISESASGEQFF. CDR3 coding DNA: TGTGCCATCAGTGAGTCAGCATCGGGTGAGCAGTTCTTC.

V is TRBV24-1 and J is TRBJ2-5; the D gene is possibly TRBD2 (6 bases). V lost 6 bases and J lost 5, with 12 bases in between. The germline V gene encodes CDR1 KGHDR and CDR2 SFDVKD. The CDR3 is made up of 13 amino acids. The CDR3 here is CATSSIGGETQYF. CDR3 in DNA: TGTGCCACCAGTTCTATAGGAGGGGAGACCCAGTACTTC.

The chain employs TRBV27 and TRBJ2-7, with 9 bases that match TRBD1. V lost 6 bases and J lost 6; bases outside the gene matches: 12. This CDR3 is built from 15 residues. From germline, CDR1 is MNHEY and CDR2 SMNVEV (reference sequence). The CDR3 here is CASSPGPGQGSEQYF. DNA of the CDR3: TGTGCCAGCAGCCCAGGGCCCGGACAGGGGAGCGAGCAGTACTTC.